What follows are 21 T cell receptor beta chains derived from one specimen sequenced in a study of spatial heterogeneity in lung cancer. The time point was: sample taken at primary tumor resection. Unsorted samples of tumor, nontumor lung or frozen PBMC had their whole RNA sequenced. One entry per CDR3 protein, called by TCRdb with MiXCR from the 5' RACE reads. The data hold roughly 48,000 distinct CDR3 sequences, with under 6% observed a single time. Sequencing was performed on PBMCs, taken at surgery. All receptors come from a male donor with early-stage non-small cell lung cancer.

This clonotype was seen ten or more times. This CDR3 is CASSALRAGTDTQYF. The CDR3 nucleotides read TGTGCCAGCAGCGCCCTTAGGGCCGGCACAGATACGCAGTATTTT. This sequence joins TRBV6-5 and TRBJ2-3; D remains unclear. With 6 bases removed from V and 1 base from J, the gap between germline ends came to 14 bases. Germline V gene sequence: CDR1 MNHEY, CDR2 SVGAGI. The CDR3 loop spans 15 amino acids.

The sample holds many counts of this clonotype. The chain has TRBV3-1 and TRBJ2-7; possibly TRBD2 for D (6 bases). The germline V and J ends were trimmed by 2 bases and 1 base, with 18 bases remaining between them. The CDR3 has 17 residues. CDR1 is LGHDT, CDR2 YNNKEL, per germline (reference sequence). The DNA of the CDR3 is TGTGCCAGCAGCCAACTTGCGGGACCAAAGGGGTCCTACGAGCAGTACTTC. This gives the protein CASSQLAGPKGSYEQYF.

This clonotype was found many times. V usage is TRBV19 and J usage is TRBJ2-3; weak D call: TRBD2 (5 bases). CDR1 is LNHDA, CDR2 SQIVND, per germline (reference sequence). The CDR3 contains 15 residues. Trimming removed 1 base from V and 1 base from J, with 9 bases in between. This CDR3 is CASSIAWRGTDTQYF. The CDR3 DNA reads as TGTGCCAGTAGTATAGCTTGGCGGGGCACAGATACGCAGTATTTT.

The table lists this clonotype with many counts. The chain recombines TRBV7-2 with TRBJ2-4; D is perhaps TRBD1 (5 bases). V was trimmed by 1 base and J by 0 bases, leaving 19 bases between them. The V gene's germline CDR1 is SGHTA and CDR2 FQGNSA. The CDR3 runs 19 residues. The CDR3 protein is CASSLGSAGYSLAKNIQYF. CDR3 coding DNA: TGTGCCAGCAGCTTAGGTTCGGCAGGGTATTCTCTAGCCAAAAACATTCAGTACTTC.

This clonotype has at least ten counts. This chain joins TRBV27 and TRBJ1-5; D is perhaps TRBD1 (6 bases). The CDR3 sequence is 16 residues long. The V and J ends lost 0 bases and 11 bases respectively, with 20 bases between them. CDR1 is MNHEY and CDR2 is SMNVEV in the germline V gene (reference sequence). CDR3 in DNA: TGTGCCAGCAGTTTATCTCGGACAGCTACAATCAGCTCCCAGCATTTT. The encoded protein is CASSLSRTATISSQHF.

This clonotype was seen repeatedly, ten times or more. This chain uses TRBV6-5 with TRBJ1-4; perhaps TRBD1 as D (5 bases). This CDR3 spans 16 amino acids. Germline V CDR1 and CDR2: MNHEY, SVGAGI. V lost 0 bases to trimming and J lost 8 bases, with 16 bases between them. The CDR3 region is CASSYSSPGAWEKLFF. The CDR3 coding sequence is TGTGCCAGCAGTTACTCGAGCCCCGGGGCATGGGAAAAACTGTTTTTT.

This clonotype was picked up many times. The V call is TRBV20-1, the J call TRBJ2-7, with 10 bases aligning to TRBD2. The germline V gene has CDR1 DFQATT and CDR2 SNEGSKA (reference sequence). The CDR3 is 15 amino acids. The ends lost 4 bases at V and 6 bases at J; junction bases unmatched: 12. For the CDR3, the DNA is TGCAGTGCTACTGACAGGGAGAGCGGGAGGGGCGAGCAGTACTTC. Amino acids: CSATDRESGRGEQYF.

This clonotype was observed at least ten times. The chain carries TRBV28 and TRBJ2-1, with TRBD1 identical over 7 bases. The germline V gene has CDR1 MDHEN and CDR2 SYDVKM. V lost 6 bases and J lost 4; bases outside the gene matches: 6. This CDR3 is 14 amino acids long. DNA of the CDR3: TGTGCCAGCAGCCACCGGGACAGTTACAATGAGCAGTTCTTC. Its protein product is CASSHRDSYNEQFF.

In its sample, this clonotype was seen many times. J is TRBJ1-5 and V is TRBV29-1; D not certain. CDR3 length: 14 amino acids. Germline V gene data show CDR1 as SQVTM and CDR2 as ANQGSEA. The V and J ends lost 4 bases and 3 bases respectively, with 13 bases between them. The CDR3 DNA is TGCAGCGTTGCCCTAGACTTACCCAATCAGCCCCAGCATTTT. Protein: CSVALDLPNQPQHF.

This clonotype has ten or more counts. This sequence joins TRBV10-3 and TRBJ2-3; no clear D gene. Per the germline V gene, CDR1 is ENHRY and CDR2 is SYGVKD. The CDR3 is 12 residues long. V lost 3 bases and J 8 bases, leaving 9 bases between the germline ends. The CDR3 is CAISDDPGTQYF. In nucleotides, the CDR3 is TGTGCCATCAGTGACGATCCCGGTACGCAGTATTTT.

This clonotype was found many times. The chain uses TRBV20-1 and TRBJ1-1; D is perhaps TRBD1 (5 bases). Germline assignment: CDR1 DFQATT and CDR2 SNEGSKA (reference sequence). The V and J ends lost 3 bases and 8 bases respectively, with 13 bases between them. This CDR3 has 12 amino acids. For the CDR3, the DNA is TGCAGTGCTAGCGATGAAGGGGCCGAAGCTTTCTTT. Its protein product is CSASDEGAEAFF.

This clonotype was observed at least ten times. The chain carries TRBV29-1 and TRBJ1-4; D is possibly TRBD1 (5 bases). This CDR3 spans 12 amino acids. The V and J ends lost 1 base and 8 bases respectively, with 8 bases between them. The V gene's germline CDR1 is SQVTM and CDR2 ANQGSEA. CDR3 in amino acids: CSVEGQSEKLFF. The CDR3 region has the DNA TGCAGCGTTGAAGGACAGTCGGAAAAACTGTTTTTT.

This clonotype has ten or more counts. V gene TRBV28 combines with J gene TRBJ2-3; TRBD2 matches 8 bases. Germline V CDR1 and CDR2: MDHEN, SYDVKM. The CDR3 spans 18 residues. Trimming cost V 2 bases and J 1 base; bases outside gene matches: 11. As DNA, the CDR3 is TGTGCCAGCAGTTTAAGCGGGAGAGGGGTGATGCGCACAGATACGCAGTATTTT. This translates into CASSLSGRGVMRTDTQYF.

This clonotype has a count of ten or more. This CDR3 is CAISEGQGTYNQPQHF. The DNA for the CDR3 is TGTGCCATCAGTGAGGGGCAGGGAACATACAATCAGCCCCAGCATTTT. V and J are TRBV10-3 and TRBJ1-5, with D possibly TRBD1 on 5 matching bases. This CDR3 is 16 amino acids long. Germline loops: CDR1 ENHRY, CDR2 SYGVKD. Trimming stripped 2 bases from V and 3 bases from J, with 14 bases between.

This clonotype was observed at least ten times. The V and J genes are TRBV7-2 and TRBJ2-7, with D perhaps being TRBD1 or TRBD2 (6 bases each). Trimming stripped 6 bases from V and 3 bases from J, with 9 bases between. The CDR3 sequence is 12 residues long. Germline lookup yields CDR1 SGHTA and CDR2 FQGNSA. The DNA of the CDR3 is TGTGCCAGCAGTCGGGGGCGCTACGAGCAGTACTTC. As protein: CASSRGRYEQYF.

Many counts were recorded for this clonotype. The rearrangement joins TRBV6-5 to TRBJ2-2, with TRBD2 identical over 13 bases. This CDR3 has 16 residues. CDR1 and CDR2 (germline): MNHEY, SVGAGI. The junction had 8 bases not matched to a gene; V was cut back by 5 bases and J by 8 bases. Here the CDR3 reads CASSRAPGLAGGELFF. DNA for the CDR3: TGTGCCAGCAGTCGCGCCCCGGGACTAGCGGGAGGGGAGCTGTTTTTT.

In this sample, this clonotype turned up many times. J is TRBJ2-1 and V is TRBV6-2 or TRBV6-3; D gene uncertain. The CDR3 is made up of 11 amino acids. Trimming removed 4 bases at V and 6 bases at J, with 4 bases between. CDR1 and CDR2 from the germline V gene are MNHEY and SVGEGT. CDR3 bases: TGTGCCAGCAGTTTTGCCAATGAGCAGTTCTTC. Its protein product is CASSFANEQFF.

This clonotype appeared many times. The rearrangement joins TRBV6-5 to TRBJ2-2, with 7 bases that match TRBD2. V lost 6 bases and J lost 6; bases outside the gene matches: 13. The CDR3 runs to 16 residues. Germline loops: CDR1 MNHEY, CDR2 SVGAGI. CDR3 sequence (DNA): TGTGCCAGCAGACCACCGGGACTAATCAGGTCCGGGGAGCTGTTTTTT. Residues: CASRPPGLIRSGELFF.

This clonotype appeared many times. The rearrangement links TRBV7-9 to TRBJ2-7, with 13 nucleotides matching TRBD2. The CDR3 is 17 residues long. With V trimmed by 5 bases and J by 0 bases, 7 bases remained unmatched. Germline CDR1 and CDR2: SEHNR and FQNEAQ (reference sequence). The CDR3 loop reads CASSPGTSGTASYEQYF. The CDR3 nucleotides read TGTGCCAGCAGCCCAGGGACTAGCGGGACCGCCTCCTACGAGCAGTACTTC.

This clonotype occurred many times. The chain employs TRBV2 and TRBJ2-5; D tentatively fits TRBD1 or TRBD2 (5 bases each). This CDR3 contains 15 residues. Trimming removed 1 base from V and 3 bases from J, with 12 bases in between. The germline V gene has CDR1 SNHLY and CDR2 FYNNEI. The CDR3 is CASSEVGDGEETQYF. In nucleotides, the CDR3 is TGTGCCAGCAGTGAAGTAGGGGACGGTGAAGAGACCCAGTACTTC.

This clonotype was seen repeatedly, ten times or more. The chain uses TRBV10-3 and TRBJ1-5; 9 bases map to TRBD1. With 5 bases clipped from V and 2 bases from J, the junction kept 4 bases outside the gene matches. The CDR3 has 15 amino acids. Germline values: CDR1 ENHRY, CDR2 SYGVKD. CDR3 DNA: TGTGCCATCAGTAGGGACAGGGCTGGCAATCAGCCCCAGCATTTT. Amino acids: CAISRDRAGNQPQHF.